The 15 T cell receptor beta chains reported below all come from one sample, sequenced in a study of blood T cell repertoires in COVID-19. Some clones are missing from TCRdb's copy, which holds only in-frame ones; the method was immunoSEQ multiplex PCR. The top ten hold less than 2.5% of the sample, which has around 280,000 clones, 75% to 90% seen once. The sample taken for sequencing was peripheral blood. These receptors were obtained from a woman under 40 who had recovered from COVID-19.

The chain employs TRBV28 and TRBJ1-1; D uncertain. CDR1 is MDHEN and CDR2 is SYDVKM in the germline V gene. CDR3 length: 15 residues. Trimming pared 7 bases from V and 3 bases from J, leaving 18 bases between. This CDR3 reads CASTSLAGRDTEAFF. CDR3 DNA sequence: TGTGCCAGCACCTCTTTGGCGGGTAGGGACACTGAAGCTTTCTTT.

The V call is TRBV12-5, the J call TRBJ1-1; D gene unclear. V lost 2 bases and J lost 6, with 13 bases in between. The CDR3 has 14 residues. CDR1 is LGHNT, CDR2 FRNRAP, per germline. CDR3: CASGLIPGVAEAFF. The CDR3 DNA reads as TGTGCTAGTGGTTTGATTCCCGGGGTGGCTGAAGCTTTCTTT.

V usage is TRBV18 and J usage is TRBJ2-3; perhaps TRBD2 as D (6 bases). V lost 2 bases, J lost 3 bases, and 6 bases lay in between. CDR1 is KGHSH and CDR2 is LQKENI in the germline V gene. This CDR3 contains 13 residues. The DNA of the CDR3 is TGTGCCAGCTCACCAGGGGGGACAGATACGCAGTATTTT. This gives the protein CASSPGGTDTQYF.

The chain couples TRBV10-2 to TRBJ2-7; a possible D gene is TRBD1 (6 bases). Per the germline V gene, CDR1 is WSHSY and CDR2 is SAAADI. The CDR3 length is 17 residues. Trimming removed 3 bases from V and 0 bases from J, with 18 bases in between. CDR3 protein: CASSEPRRQASSYEQYF. The CDR3 region has the DNA TGCGCCAGCAGTGAACCAAGAAGACAGGCCAGCTCCTACGAGCAGTACTTC.

This clone was counted only a few times. The same CDR3 is also encoded by other DNA sequences in this sample. The chain carries TRBV16 and TRBJ1-5; 7 bases line up with TRBD1. Trimming removed 6 bases from V and 3 bases from J; junction bases left unmatched: 5. Per germline, CDR1 KGHSY and CDR2 FQNENV. The CDR3 covers 14 residues. CDR3: CASSLDRANQPQHF. CDR3 bases: TGTGCCAGCAGTCTAGACAGGGCCAATCAGCCCCAGCATTTT. Full variable domain (rest looked up from reference TRBV16 and TRBJ1-5): GEEVAQTPKHLVRGEGQKAKLYCAPIKGHSYVFWYQQVLKNEFKFLISFQNENVFDETGMPKERFSAKCLPNSPCSLEIQATKLEDSAVYFCASSLDRANQPQHFGDGTRLSIL.

CDR3 sequence reads: CAWAPGQGIYEQYF. As DNA, the CDR3 is TGTGCCTGGGCACCGGGACAGGGCATCTACGAGCAGTACTTC. The chain couples TRBV30 to TRBJ2-7; 9 bases are a match to TRBD1. CDR1 is GTSNPN, CDR2 SVGIG, per germline (reference sequence). The CDR3 covers 14 residues. J lost 3 bases, V lost 5 bases, and 8 bases had no gene match.

The chain joins TRBV11-2 to TRBJ2-2; 7 nucleotides agree with TRBD1. Germline assignment: CDR1 SGHAT and CDR2 FQNNGV. The CDR3 has 14 amino acids. V lost 5 bases and J lost 6; bases outside the gene matches: 6. The CDR3, as DNA: TGTGCCAGCAGCCCCGGGACAGTTGCCGGGGAGCTGTTTTTT. Translating it yields CASSPGTVAGELFF.

This rearrangement joins TRBV27 to TRBJ1-5; TRBD1 matches at 8 bases. There are 14 residues in the CDR3. With 6 bases clipped from V and 3 bases from J, the junction kept 4 bases outside the gene matches. CDR1 MNHEY and CDR2 SMNVEV come from the germline V gene (reference sequence). The CDR3 reads CASRRQGFNQPQHF. The CDR3 DNA sequence: TGTGCCAGCAGACGACAGGGGTTCAATCAGCCCCAGCATTTT.

Note on this clone: Relative to the germline gene, one junction end is altered; a read error may explain this. V and J are TRBV19 and TRBJ1-2; perhaps TRBD1 as D (5 bases). The CDR3 has 12 residues. Per germline, CDR1 LNHDA and CDR2 SQIVND (reference sequence). CDR3 region: CASSLGVQVYRF. The CDR3 DNA sequence: TGTGCCAGTAGTCTGGGTGTACAGGTTTACAGGTTC.

This clone appeared a single time. The chain uses TRBV4-1 and TRBJ1-2; D uncertain. This CDR3 has 12 residues. Trimming pared 5 bases from V and 4 bases from J, leaving 8 bases between. Germline-derived CDR1 and CDR2 are MGHRA and YSYEKL. The CDR3 bases are TGCGCCAGCAGCGCGGGGAGCTATGGCTACACCTTC. Translation gives CASSAGSYGYTF.

A word on this clone: One end of the junction fails to match germline, which may point to a read error. The chain's CDR3 is CASSRGDYGQYF. In nucleotides, the CDR3 is TGTGCCAGCAGCCGGGGAGACTACGGGCAGTACTTC. J is TRBJ2-7 and V is TRBV5-6; possibly TRBD2 for D (5 bases). The CDR3 totals 12 residues. Germline V CDR1 and CDR2: SGHDT, YYEEEE.

This chain connects TRBV3-1 (or the pseudogene TRBV3-2) to TRBJ2-3; 8 bases are shared with TRBD1. From germline, CDR1 is LGHDT and CDR2 YNNKEL (reference sequence). The CDR3 length is 13 residues. V lost 4 bases to trimming and J lost 4 bases; unmatched junction nucleotides: 1. This CDR3 reads CASSLQGADTQYF. CDR3 DNA sequence: TGTGCCAGCAGCCTACAGGGGGCAGATACGCAGTATTTT.

The chain joins TRBV28 to TRBJ1-2; D unresolved. Trimming stripped 4 bases from V and 4 bases from J, with 13 bases between. The germline V gene encodes CDR1 MDHEN and CDR2 SYDVKM. The length of the CDR3 is 14 residues. The chain's CDR3 is CASSSSMTPYGYTF. CDR3 sequence (DNA): TGTGCCAGCAGTTCCTCCATGACTCCCTATGGCTACACCTTC.

The chain couples TRBV5-6 to TRBJ2-6, with 7 nucleotides matching TRBD1. The CDR3 totals 16 residues. CDR1 SGHDT and CDR2 YYEEEE come from the germline V gene. V lost 4 bases, J lost 2 bases, and 6 bases stayed unmatched. The CDR3 DNA follows: TGTGCCAGCAGCGTGACAGGGCGGACTGGGGCCAACGTCCTGACTTTC. Its protein product is CASSVTGRTGANVLTF.

The rearrangement joins TRBV30 to TRBJ1-1, with D possibly being TRBD1 (5 bases). This CDR3 comprises 14 residues. Trimming stripped 5 bases from V and 5 bases from J, with 18 bases between. Per the germline V gene, CDR1 is GTSNPN and CDR2 is SVGIG (reference sequence). The CDR3 reads CAWSRAYAGTEAFF. The CDR3 nucleotides read TGTGCCTGGTCCAGGGCGTATGCAGGTACTGAAGCTTTCTTT.